The 19 T cell receptor beta chains listed next were all sequenced from one sample in a study of metastatic and nonmetastatic thyroid tumors. MiXCR re-clonotyped the PCR reads for TCRdb. The data hold roughly 12,000 clones, with 35% to 45% observed a single time. There were no patients who had received any treatment before thyroid surgery. The sequencing input was tumor tissue. The receptor set was obtained from a female donor with papillary thyroid cancer or a benign thyroid nodule (not recorded which). Some clones in this sample may be carry-over from other donors' samples.

The table lists this clone with a few counts. The chain employs TRBV20-1 and TRBJ1-2; 8 nucleotides align to TRBD1. This CDR3 has 13 amino acids. V shed 4 bases, J shed 6 bases, and the junction held 7 bases outside the gene matches. The germline V gene encodes CDR1 DFQATT and CDR2 SNEGSKA (reference sequence). The CDR3 DNA reads as TGCAGTGCTATCTCAGGGGGCGATGATGGCTACACCTTC. Translating it yields CSAISGGDDGYTF.

Note on this clone: Just one base apart from a much larger clone, this may be a read error. The chain links TRBV20-1 to TRBJ1-1; a weak D match, TRBD1 (6 bases). The germline V gene encodes CDR1 DFQATT and CDR2 SNEGSKA (reference sequence). The CDR3 is 13 residues long. The DNA of the CDR3 is TGCAGTGCCCTAAAGGAAGGGGACACTGGAGCTTTCTTT. Translation gives CSALKEGDTGAFF.

The chain is built from TRBV9 and TRBJ2-1; 15 nucleotides match TRBD2. Germline CDR1 reads SGDLS; CDR2 reads YYNGEE. There are 19 residues in the CDR3. The V and J ends lost 0 bases and 7 bases, in that order; junction bases with no gene match: 11. This chain's CDR3 is CASSVAKGTSGRSINEQFF. In nucleotides, the CDR3 is TGTGCCAGCAGCGTAGCTAAGGGGACTAGCGGGAGGTCGATTAATGAGCAGTTCTTC. The variable domain in full, completed from reference TRBV9 and TRBJ2-1, reads DSGVTQTPKHLITATGQRVTLRCSPRSGDLSVYWYQQSLDQGLQFLIQYYNGEERAKGNILERFSAQQFPDLHSELNLSSLELGDSALYFCASSVAKGTSGRSINEQFFGPGTRLTVL.

The chain joins TRBV20-1 to TRBJ2-1; 7 bases are a match to TRBD1. CDR1 DFQATT and CDR2 SNEGSKA come from the germline V gene (reference sequence). The V and J ends lost 0 bases and 9 bases, in that order; junction bases with no gene match: 8. This CDR3 contains 14 residues. CDR3 in amino acids: CSARDYSGDSEQFF. The CDR3 DNA reads as TGCAGTGCTAGAGATTATTCTGGGGACAGTGAGCAGTTCTTC.

By share, this clone ranks as medium-sized. This rearrangement joins TRBV4-1 to TRBJ2-1, with TRBD1 matching 8 bases. This CDR3 comprises 15 residues. CDR1 is MGHRA and CDR2 is YSYEKL in the germline V gene. V lost 1 base to trimming and J lost 4 bases; unmatched junction nucleotides: 3. The CDR3 region has the DNA TGCGCCAGCAGCCAAGGACAGGGGAGGTACAATGAGCAGTTCTTC. It encodes CASSQGQGRYNEQFF.

This sequence joins TRBV11-2 and TRBJ2-1; D gene ambiguous. The CDR3 spans 16 residues. With 1 base removed from V and 3 bases from J, the gap between germline ends came to 13 bases. CDR1 is SGHAT, CDR2 FQNNGV, per germline. In DNA, the CDR3 is TGTGCCAGCAGCTTAGGGGGTCCCCCCCACTACAATGAGCAGTTCTTC. Translated, it gives CASSLGGPPHYNEQFF.

This clone was found a few times. Here the CDR3 DNA reads TGTGCCAGCAGTTACGCTCTAGCGGGGGGGCCCGCAGATACGCAGTATTTT. It encodes CASSYALAGGPADTQYF. This rearrangement joins TRBV6-5 to TRBJ2-3; 12 bases fit TRBD2. V lost 2 bases, J lost 4 bases, and 7 bases stayed unmatched. The CDR3 consists of 17 residues. The germline gives CDR1 MNHEY, CDR2 SVGAGI.

The V gene is TRBV7-9, the J gene TRBJ2-7; 8 bases fit TRBD1. J gave up 8 bases and V 4 bases, and 13 bases lay outside the gene matches. Germline lookup yields CDR1 SEHNR and CDR2 FQNEAQ (reference sequence). The CDR3 covers 15 residues. The CDR3 DNA follows: TGTGCCAGCAGCTCCCATACGGACAGGGTTGGGAAGCAGTACTTC. Its translation is CASSSHTDRVGKQYF.

This clone was counted a few times. The V call is TRBV6-1, the J call TRBJ2-1; tentatively, D is TRBD2 (5 bases). The CDR3 consists of 16 residues. V was cut by 7 bases and J by 2 bases, with 18 bases left in between. CDR1 is MNHNS, CDR2 SASEGT, per germline. The CDR3 DNA reads TGTGCCAGCAAGGGTGCGGGTTCTGCGGCCTACAATGAGCAGTTCTTC. It specifies CASKGAGSAAYNEQFF.

There are a few counts of this clone. The V and J genes are TRBV19 and TRBJ1-1; D may be TRBD1 (5 bases). V dropped 8 bases and J dropped 3 bases, with 10 bases sitting between them. Germline-derived CDR1 and CDR2 are LNHDA and SQIVND (reference sequence). The CDR3 has 12 amino acids. DNA of the CDR3: TGTGCCAGTTATAAGGGGTACACTGAAGCTTTCTTT. Protein sequence: CASYKGYTEAFF.

This clone was seen a few times. J is TRBJ1-4 and V is TRBV2; D unclear. Germline V gene data show CDR1 as SNHLY and CDR2 as FYNNEI. V shed 3 bases and J shed 8 bases, with 13 bases lying between them. The CDR3 consists of 14 residues. CDR3: CASSERRIGEKLFF. The CDR3 nucleotides are TGTGCCAGCAGTGAGAGGCGGATAGGAGAAAAACTGTTTTTT.

This chain links TRBV9 with TRBJ1-3; no clear D. The CDR3 covers 15 residues. The germline V and J ends were trimmed by 3 bases and 3 bases, with 13 bases remaining between them. Per the germline V gene, CDR1 is SGDLS and CDR2 is YYNGEE. CDR3 DNA sequence: TGTGCCAGCAGCGCCGAGGGAGGGAATGGAAACACCATATATTTT. The encoded protein is CASSAEGGNGNTIYF.

This clone was picked up one time. The chain recombines TRBV19 with TRBJ2-3; 10 bases align to TRBD1. The CDR3 totals 16 residues. J lost 5 bases, V lost 5 bases, and 10 bases had no gene match. The germline CDR1 and CDR2 sequences are LNHDA and SQIVND (reference sequence). The CDR3 spells CASSLVTGGSGDTQYF. CDR3 nucleotide sequence: TGTGCCAGTAGTCTCGTGACAGGGGGCAGTGGAGATACGCAGTATTTT.

The chain joins TRBV7-3 to TRBJ1-2, with TRBD1 matching 9 bases. Germline lookup yields CDR1 SGHTA and CDR2 FQGTGA. V was clipped by 0 bases and J by 6 bases; unmatched bases: 8. The CDR3 is 16 amino acids. CDR3 region: CASSLTPGTGLDGYTF. In DNA form, the CDR3 reads TGTGCCAGCAGCTTAACCCCCGGGACAGGGCTTGATGGCTACACCTTC.

This clone occurred once. The chain employs TRBV30 and TRBJ1-1, with unresolved D. The ends were cut back, 3 bases at V and 2 bases at J, with 10 bases in the middle. The CDR3 is 13 amino acids. From germline, CDR1 is GTSNPN and CDR2 SVGIG (reference sequence). CDR3 protein: CAWSEYSNTEAFF. The CDR3 DNA follows: TGTGCCTGGAGCGAGTACTCTAACACTGAAGCTTTCTTT. The full variable domain, with the rest looked up from reference TRBV30 and TRBJ1-1, is SQTIHQWPATLVQPVGSPLSLECTVEGTSNPNLYWYRQAAGRGLQLLFYSVGIGQISSEVPQNLSASRPQDRQFILSSKKLLLSDSGFYLCAWSEYSNTEAFFGQGTRLTVV.

This clone appeared a few times. The chain links TRBV28 to TRBJ1-5, with 9 bases matching TRBD1. CDR3 length equals 15 residues. The junction had 6 bases not matched to a gene; V was cut back by 6 bases and J by 3 bases. CDR1 MDHEN and CDR2 SYDVKM come from the germline V gene. CDR3 sequence (DNA): TGTGCCAGCAGCCGGGACAGGGAGGACAATCAGCCCCAGCATTTT. Residues: CASSRDREDNQPQHF. The full variable domain, its missing parts supplied by reference TRBV28 and TRBJ1-5, is DVKVTQSSRYLVKRTGEKVFLECVQDMDHENMFWYRQDPGLGLRLIYFSYDVKMKEKGDIPEGYSVSREKKERFSLILESASTNQTSMYLCASSRDREDNQPQHFGDGTRLSIL.

The genes are TRBV12-3 or TRBV12-4 and TRBJ1-1; D unclear. V was clipped by 3 bases and J by 2 bases, with 7 bases between them. The CDR3 runs to 13 residues. The CDR3 loop is CASSFGGNTEAFF. The CDR3 DNA is TGTGCCAGCAGTTTTGGTGGTAACACTGAAGCTTTCTTT.

In this sample, this clone turned up a few times. The CDR3 is CASSLLAGVAEQYF. In nucleotides, the CDR3 is TGTGCCAGCAGTTTATTAGCGGGAGTCGCCGAGCAGTACTTC. V is TRBV28 and J is TRBJ2-7; 9 positions match TRBD2. The CDR3 covers 14 residues. The V and J ends lost 1 base and 6 bases, in that order; junction bases with no gene match: 4. The germline V gene encodes CDR1 MDHEN and CDR2 SYDVKM.

This clone was seen a handful of times. This chain links TRBV6-1 with TRBJ1-5; 10 positions agree with TRBD1. V dropped 5 bases and J dropped 6; count of bases not matched to a gene: 4. Germline assignment: CDR1 MNHNS and CDR2 SASEGT. The CDR3 is 14 amino acids. DNA of the CDR3: TGTGCCAGCAGTCCGGACAGGGGGAGTCAGCCCCAGCATTTT. Encoded protein: CASSPDRGSQPQHF.